This entry is about one TCR beta chain. Its target is not known. These data originate in a study of post-analysis software for immune sequencing data. Study-wide results and caveats: With TRBV5-6, TRBV5-1 and TRBV20-1 included, about five TRBV segments were more frequent in patients than in controls.

CDR3 size: 17 residues. Germline values: CDR1 LGHNA, CDR2 YSLEER. The J segment lost 0 bases and the V segment lost 4 bases, leaving 10 bases of the junction unmatched. The TCR beta cDNA libraries contained unique molecular identifiers. One entry per CDR3 protein results from TCRdb running MiXCR on the PCR reads. This repertoire shows about 770,000 distinct CDR3 sequences, about 43% found once; its top ten account for roughly 5%. Sequences were obtained from blood. The genes are TRBV4-3 and TRBJ2-3, with 7 bases fitting TRBD2. The clonotype comes from a girl aged 10-17 years with multiple sclerosis. The DNA for the CDR3 is TGCGCCAGCAGCCCCAGACGGTCTAGCGGTAGCACAGATACGCAGTATTTT. Its translation is CASSPRRSSGSTDTQYF.